This T cell receptor (beta chain) was sequenced during a study of CD8 T cells in Susac syndrome. The RNA, about 0.5 to 1 ug, was put through reverse transcription using random hexamers. A single record per CDR3 protein comes from TCRdb applying MiXCR to the immunoSEQ multiplex PCR reads. The top ten hold less than 0.095% of the sample, which has around 140,000 distinct CDR3 sequences, roughly 95% seen once. This CDR3 is built from 16 residues. Trimming took 0 bases from V and 4 from J, leaving 16 bases between them. The germline V gene has CDR1 GTSNPN and CDR2 SVGIG (reference sequence). It was negative isolation that provided the CD8+ and CD4+ T cells, whereas TEMRA cells were enriched by FACS.

Sequenced input: CD4+ T cells from PBMCs. This clonotype originated in a human donor in good health. The V gene is TRBV30, the J gene TRBJ1-5; maybe TRBD1 (5 bases). CDR3 in DNA: TGTGCCTGGAGTGTACGGGGAGGGGTGGGTAATCAGCCCCAGCATTTT. This encodes CAWSVRGGVGNQPQHF.